These 16 T cell receptor beta chains were all obtained from the same sample, sequenced in a study of regulatory T cells in long-lasting Graves disease. As to time point: newly diagnosed GD, antithyroid drugs for less than 3 months. The TCR library used RNA extracted from PBMCs. Arm-PCR of CDR3 regions and iRepertoire HTBI primers were the basis on which TCR beta libraries were built. MiXCR was run by TCRdb on the multiplex PCR reads, yielding one entry per CDR3 protein. The data show some 370,000 distinct CDR3 sequences, over 9.5% seen once. The sample also formed part of further work on T cells in Graves' hyperthyroidism and ophthalmopathy.

The sample consisted of peripheral blood mononuclear cells (PBMCs), taken at new diagnosis, from a patient treated with antithyroid drugs. The receptor source for this set is a woman aged 18-30 years with Graves disease.

This clonotype has a count of ten or more. The chain recombines TRBV29-1 with TRBJ2-3; tentative D call: TRBD1 (6 bases). Between the trimmed V and J ends, which lost 4 bases and 5 bases, there was a span of 16 bases. Germline V lookup: CDR1 SQVTM, CDR2 ANQGSEA. The length of the CDR3 is 14 residues. The CDR3 spells CSVGKTTGEDTQYF. The DNA of the CDR3 is TGCAGCGTTGGCAAGACGACAGGCGAAGATACGCAGTATTTT.

This clonotype showed up many times. The V and J genes are TRBV28 and TRBJ2-3, with 10 bases that match TRBD2. Looked up from germline, CDR1 is MDHEN and CDR2 is SYDVKM. J gave up 3 bases and V 6 bases, and 18 bases lay outside the gene matches. This CDR3 is 19 amino acids long. In DNA form, the CDR3 reads TGTGCCAGCAGACGGCGAGGTAGCGGGAGGACTACAAGTACAGATACGCAGTATTTT. It encodes CASRRRGSGRTTSTDTQYF. The variable domain in full, completed from reference TRBV28 and TRBJ2-3, reads DVKVTQSSRYLVKRTGEKVFLECVQDMDHENMFWYRQDPGLGLRLIYFSYDVKMKEKGDIPEGYSVSREKKERFSLILESASTNQTSMYLCASRRRGSGRTTSTDTQYFGPGTRLTVL.

V gene TRBV5-1 combines with J gene TRBJ2-5, with D unresolved. Germline values: CDR1 SGHRS, CDR2 YFSETQ. CDR3 size: 15 residues. The V and J ends lost 4 bases and 2 bases respectively, with 15 bases between them. The CDR3 spells CASSLLKRLQETQYF. CDR3 DNA sequence: TGCGCCAGCAGCCTCCTGAAGCGCCTACAAGAGACCCAGTACTTC.

The chain recombines TRBV11-1 with TRBJ1-1; D not certain. Germline V CDR1 and CDR2: SGHAT, FQDESV (reference sequence). This CDR3 is 12 amino acids long. V lost 6 bases to trimming and J lost 4 bases, with 9 bases between them. CDR3 sequence: CASRRGSTEAFF. CDR3 nucleotide sequence: TGTGCCAGCAGGAGAGGGAGCACTGAAGCTTTCTTT.

This sequence joins TRBV9 and TRBJ2-3; 13 nucleotides match TRBD2. Looked up from germline, CDR1 is SGDLS and CDR2 is YYNGEE. This CDR3 is built from 16 residues. Trimming at V came to 0 bases and at J to 5 bases, leaving 3 bases not matched to a gene. The CDR3, as DNA: TGTGCCAGCAGCGTAGGAGGGACTAGCGGGATAGATACGCAGTATTTT. Protein product: CASSVGGTSGIDTQYF.

Ten or more counts support this clonotype. This sequence joins TRBV5-1 and TRBJ2-7; either TRBD1 or TRBD2 may supply D (5 bases each). CDR1 SGHRS and CDR2 YFSETQ come from the germline V gene. V was clipped by 0 bases and J by 5 bases, with 12 bases between them. CDR3 length: 14 residues. The CDR3: CASSLVGTLHEQYF. Written as DNA, the CDR3 is TGCGCCAGCAGCTTGGTCGGGACCCTTCACGAGCAGTACTTC.

This clonotype has a count of ten or more. The chain employs TRBV6-1 and TRBJ1-6; D remains ambiguous. The V and J ends lost 7 bases and 0 bases respectively, with 10 bases between them. The germline gives CDR1 MNHNS, CDR2 SASEGT. The CDR3 length is 15 residues. CDR3 nucleotides: TGTGCCAGCAAAATTAGGAGCTCCTATAATTCACCCCTCCACTTT. Translating it yields CASKIRSSYNSPLHF.

In this sample, this clonotype turned up many times. The V call is TRBV18, the J call TRBJ2-1; D might be TRBD1 (8 bases). Trimming removed 8 bases from V and 7 bases from J, with 24 bases in between. This CDR3 comprises 16 residues. In germline, CDR1 is KGHSH, CDR2 LQKENI. The CDR3 DNA reads TGTGCCAGCCTCGATGGGGGGGACAGGTGGAAGAATGAGCAGTTCTTC. Translated: CASLDGGDRWKNEQFF.

This clonotype showed up many times. J is TRBJ1-1 and V is TRBV6-1, with D unresolved. There are 15 residues in the CDR3. The V and J ends lost 6 bases and 3 bases respectively, with 17 bases between them. Germline V lookup: CDR1 MNHNS, CDR2 SASEGT. In nucleotides, the CDR3 is TGTGCCAGCAGCATTGAGGGAAGGTATTACACTGAAGCTTTCTTT. Its protein is CASSIEGRYYTEAFF.

This clonotype has at least ten counts. The chain employs TRBV11-2 and TRBJ2-1; D is perhaps TRBD1 (6 bases). Germline V gives CDR1 SGHAT, CDR2 FQNNGV. The CDR3 has 18 amino acids. V was trimmed by 2 bases and J by 2 bases, leaving 19 bases between them. The CDR3 DNA sequence: TGTGCCAGCAGCTTACCGACAAGGACAGCCACAACCTACAATGAGCAGTTCTTC. It codes for CASSLPTRTATTYNEQFF.

This clonotype has a count of ten or more. The chain employs TRBV24-1 and TRBJ1-2, with 7 bases that match TRBD1. Germline values: CDR1 KGHDR, CDR2 SFDVKD. The CDR3 contains 12 residues. Trimming cost V 4 bases and J 6 bases; bases outside gene matches: 1. CDR3 in DNA: TGTGCCACCAGTGAAACAGGGGATGGCTACACCTTC. It translates to CATSETGDGYTF.

This clonotype has ten or more counts. V gene TRBV27 combines with J gene TRBJ1-2, with TRBD1 matching 9 bases. V trimming: 10 bases; J trimming: 8 bases; junction bases outside the gene matches: 11. Germline CDR1 MNHEY, CDR2 SMNVEV (reference sequence). This CDR3 has 13 residues. The CDR3 coding sequence is TGTGCCACATACTCCGGGACAGGGTACGGCTACACCTTC. Its protein product is CATYSGTGYGYTF.

At least ten counts were recorded for this clonotype. CDR3 region: CASSPGVGGTADTQYF. As DNA, the CDR3 is TGTGCCAGCAGCCCAGGGGTCGGCGGGACAGCAGATACGCAGTATTTT. The V gene is TRBV7-8, the J gene TRBJ2-3, with D possibly matching TRBD1 (7 bases). Germline V CDR1 and CDR2: SGHVS, FQNEAQ. The CDR3 is made up of 16 amino acids. V lost 5 bases to trimming and J lost 4 bases, with 19 bases between them.

This clonotype was counted ten times or more. The V gene is TRBV14, the J gene TRBJ2-7, with TRBD1 matching 7 bases. The CDR3 length is 15 residues. V trimming: 6 bases; J trimming: 2 bases; junction bases outside the gene matches: 10. Germline V gene data show CDR1 as SGHDN and CDR2 as FVKESK. In nucleotides, the CDR3 is TGTGCCAGCAGTTTAAAGGGGCAGGGGGCCTACGAGCAGTACGTC. Encoded protein: CASSLKGQGAYEQYV.

In its sample, this clonotype was seen once. The chain employs TRBV15 and TRBJ1-1; D is unresolved. Trimming pared 4 bases from V and 4 bases from J, leaving 13 bases between. The CDR3 loop spans 14 amino acids. Germline values: CDR1 LNHNV, CDR2 YYDKDF (reference sequence). The CDR3 sequence is CATSKSVGSTEAFF. CDR3 DNA: TGTGCCACCAGCAAATCAGTCGGTAGCACTGAAGCTTTCTTT.

This clonotype was found many times. The chain uses TRBV19 and TRBJ1-1; D possibly corresponds to TRBD1 (6 bases). Trimming shortened V by 10 bases and J by 0 bases, and 18 bases separated the two germline ends. Germline V gene lookup returns CDR1 LNHDA and CDR2 SQIVND (reference sequence). The CDR3 is 15 residues long. The chain's CDR3 is CATKTGTILNTEAFF. CDR3 nucleotide sequence: TGTGCCACCAAGACTGGGACAATCCTGAACACTGAAGCTTTCTTT.